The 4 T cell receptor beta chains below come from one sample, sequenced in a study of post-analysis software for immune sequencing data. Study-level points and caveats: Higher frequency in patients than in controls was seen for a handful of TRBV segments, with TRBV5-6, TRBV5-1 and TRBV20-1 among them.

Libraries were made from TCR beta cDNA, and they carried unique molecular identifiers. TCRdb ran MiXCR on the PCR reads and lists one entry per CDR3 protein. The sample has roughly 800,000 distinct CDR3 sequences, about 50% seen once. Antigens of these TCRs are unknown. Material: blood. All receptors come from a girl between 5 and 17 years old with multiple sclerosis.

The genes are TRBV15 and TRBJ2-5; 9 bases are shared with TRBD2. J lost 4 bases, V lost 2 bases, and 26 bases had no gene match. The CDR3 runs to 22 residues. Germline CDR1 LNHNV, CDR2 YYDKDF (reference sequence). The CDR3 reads CATSRRGVAGVSTGLARETQYF. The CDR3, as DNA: TGTGCCACCAGCAGACGAGGGGTAGCGGGAGTATCGACTGGGTTGGCTCGAGAGACCCAGTACTTC. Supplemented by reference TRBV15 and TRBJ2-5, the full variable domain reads DAMVIQNPRYQVTQFGKPVTLSCSQTLNHNVMYWYQQKSSQAPKLLFHYYDKDFNNEADTPDNFQSRRPNTSFCFLDIRSPGLGDTAMYLCATSRRGVAGVSTGLARETQYFGPGTRLLVL.

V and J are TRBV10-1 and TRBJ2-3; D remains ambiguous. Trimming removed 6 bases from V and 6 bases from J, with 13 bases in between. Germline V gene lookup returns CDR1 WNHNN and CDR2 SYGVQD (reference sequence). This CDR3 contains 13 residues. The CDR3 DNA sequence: TGCGCCAGCAGGATGAAGGGTGAGGATACGCAGTATTTT. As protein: CASRMKGEDTQYF.

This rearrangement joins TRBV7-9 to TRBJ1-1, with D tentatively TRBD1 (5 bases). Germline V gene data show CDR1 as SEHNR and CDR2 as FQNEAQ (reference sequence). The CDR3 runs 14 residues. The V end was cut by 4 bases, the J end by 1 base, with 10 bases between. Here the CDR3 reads CASSSNTGNTEAFF. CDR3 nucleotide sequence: TGTGCCAGCAGCTCAAATACAGGGAACACTGAAGCTTTCTTT.

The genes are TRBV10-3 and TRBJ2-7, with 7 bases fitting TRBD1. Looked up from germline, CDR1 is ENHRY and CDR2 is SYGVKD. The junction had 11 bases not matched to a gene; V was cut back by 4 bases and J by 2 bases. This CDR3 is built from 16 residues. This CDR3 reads CAISVSGQDKAYEQYF. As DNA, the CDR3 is TGTGCCATCAGTGTCTCCGGACAGGATAAGGCCTACGAGCAGTACTTC.